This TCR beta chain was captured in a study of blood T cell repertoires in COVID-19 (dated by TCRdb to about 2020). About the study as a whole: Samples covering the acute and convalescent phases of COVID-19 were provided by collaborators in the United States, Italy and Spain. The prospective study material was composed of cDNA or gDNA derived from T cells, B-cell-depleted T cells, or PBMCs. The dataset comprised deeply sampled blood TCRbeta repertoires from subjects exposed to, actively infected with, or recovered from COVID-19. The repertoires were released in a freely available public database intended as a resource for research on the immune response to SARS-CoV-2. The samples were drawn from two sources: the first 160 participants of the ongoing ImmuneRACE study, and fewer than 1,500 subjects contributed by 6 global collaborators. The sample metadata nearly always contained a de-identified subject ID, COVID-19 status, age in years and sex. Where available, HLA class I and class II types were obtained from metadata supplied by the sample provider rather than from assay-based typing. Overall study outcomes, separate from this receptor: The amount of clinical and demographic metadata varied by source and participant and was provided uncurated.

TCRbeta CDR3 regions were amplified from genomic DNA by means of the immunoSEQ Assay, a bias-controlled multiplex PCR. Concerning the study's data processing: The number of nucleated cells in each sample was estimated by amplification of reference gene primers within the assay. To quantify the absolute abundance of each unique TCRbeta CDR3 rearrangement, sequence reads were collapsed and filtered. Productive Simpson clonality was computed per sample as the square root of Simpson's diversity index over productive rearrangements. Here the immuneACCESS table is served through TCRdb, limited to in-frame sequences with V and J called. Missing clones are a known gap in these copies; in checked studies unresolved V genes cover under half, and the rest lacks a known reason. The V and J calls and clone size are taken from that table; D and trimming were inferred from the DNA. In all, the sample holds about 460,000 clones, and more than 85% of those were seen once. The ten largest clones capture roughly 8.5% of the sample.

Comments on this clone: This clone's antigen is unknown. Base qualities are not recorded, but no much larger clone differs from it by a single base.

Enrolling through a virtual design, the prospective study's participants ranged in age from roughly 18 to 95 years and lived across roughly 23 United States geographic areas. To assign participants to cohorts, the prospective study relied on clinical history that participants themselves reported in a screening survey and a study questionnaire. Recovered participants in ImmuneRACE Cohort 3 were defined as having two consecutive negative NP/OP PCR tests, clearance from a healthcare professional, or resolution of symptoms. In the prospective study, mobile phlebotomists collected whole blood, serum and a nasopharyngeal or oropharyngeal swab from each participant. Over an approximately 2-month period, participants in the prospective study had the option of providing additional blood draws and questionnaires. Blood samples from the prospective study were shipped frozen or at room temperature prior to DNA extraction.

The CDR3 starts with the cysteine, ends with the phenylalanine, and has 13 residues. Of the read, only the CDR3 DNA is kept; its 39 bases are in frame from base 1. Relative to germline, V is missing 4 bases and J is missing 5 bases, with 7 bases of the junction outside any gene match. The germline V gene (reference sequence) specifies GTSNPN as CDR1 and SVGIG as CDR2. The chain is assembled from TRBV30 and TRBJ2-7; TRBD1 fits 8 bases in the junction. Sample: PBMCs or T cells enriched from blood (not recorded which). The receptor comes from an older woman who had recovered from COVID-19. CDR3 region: CAWTIDRGNEQYF. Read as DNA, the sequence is TGTGCCTGGACTATAGACAGGGGAAACGAGCAGTACTTC.